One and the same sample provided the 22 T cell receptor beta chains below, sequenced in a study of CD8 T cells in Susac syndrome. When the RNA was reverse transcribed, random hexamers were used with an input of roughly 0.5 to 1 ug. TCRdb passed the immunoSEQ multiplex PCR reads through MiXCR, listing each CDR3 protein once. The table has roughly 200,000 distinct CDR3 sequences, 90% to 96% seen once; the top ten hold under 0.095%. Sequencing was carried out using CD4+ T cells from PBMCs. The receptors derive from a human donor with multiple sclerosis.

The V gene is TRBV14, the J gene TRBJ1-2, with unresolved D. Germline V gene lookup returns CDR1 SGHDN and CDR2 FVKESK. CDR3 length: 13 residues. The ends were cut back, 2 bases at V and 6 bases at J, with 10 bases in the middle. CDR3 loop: CASSQSTAHGYTF. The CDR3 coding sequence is TGTGCCAGCAGCCAATCAACCGCTCATGGCTACACCTTC.

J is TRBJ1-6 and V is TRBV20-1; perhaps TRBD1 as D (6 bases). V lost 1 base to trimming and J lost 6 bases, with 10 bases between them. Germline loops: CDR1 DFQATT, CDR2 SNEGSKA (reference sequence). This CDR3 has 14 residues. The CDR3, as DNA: TGCAGTGCTAGAGTACAGGGATCTAATTCACCCCTCCACTTT. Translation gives CSARVQGSNSPLHF.

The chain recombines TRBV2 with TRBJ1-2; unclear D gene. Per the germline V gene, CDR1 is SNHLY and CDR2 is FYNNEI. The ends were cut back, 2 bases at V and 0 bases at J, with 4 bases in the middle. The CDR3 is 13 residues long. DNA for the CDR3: TGTGCCAGCAGTGAATCTGCTAACTATGGCTACACCTTC. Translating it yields CASSESANYGYTF.

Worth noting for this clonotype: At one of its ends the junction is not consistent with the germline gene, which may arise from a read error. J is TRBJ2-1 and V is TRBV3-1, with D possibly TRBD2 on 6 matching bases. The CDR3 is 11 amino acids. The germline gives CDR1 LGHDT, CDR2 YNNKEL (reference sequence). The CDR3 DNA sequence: TGTGCCAGCAGCCAATCCGGGGGAGTGATCTTC. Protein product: CASSQSGGVIF.

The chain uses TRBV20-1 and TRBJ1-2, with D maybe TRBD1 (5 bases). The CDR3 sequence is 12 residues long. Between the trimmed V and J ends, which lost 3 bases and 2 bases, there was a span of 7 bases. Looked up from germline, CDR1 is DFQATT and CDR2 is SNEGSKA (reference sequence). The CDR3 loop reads CSARTENYGYTF. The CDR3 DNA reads TGCAGTGCTAGGACAGAGAACTATGGCTACACCTTC.

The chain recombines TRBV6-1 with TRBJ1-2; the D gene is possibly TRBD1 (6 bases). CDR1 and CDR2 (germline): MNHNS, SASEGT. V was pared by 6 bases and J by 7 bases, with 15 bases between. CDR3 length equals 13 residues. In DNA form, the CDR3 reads TGTGCCAGCAGCGAGGGGTGGGGGGCTGGCTACACCTTC. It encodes CASSEGWGAGYTF.

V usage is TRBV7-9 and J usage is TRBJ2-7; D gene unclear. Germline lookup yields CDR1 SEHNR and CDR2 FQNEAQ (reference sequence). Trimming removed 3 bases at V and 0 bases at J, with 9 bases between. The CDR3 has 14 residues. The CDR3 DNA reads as TGTGCCAGCAGCTTCGGTGCTAGCTCCTACGAGCAGTACTTC. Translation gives CASSFGASSYEQYF.

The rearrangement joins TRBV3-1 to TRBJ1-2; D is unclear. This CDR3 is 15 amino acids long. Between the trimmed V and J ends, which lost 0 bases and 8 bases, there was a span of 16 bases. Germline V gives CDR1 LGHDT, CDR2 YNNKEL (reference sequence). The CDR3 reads CASSQDPRAWSGYTF. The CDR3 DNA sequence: TGTGCCAGCAGCCAAGATCCAAGGGCCTGGTCCGGCTACACCTTC.

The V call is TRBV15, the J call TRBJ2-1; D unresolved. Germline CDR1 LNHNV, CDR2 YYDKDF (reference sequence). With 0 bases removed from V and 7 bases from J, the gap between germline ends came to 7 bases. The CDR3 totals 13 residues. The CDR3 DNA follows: TGTGCCACCAGCAGAGATGAGAGGAATGAGCAGTTCTTC. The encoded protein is CATSRDERNEQFF.

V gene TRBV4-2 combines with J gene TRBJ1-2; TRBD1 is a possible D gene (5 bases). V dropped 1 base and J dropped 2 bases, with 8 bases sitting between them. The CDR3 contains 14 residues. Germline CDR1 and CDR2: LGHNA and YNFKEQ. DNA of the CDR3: TGTGCCAGCAGCCAAGGACAGCTAAACTATGGCTACACCTTC. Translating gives CASSQGQLNYGYTF.

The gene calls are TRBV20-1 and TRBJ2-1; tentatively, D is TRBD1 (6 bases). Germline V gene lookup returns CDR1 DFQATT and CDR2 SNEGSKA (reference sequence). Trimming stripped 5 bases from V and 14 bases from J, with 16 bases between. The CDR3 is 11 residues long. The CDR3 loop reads CSAHGTPEEFF. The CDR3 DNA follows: TGCAGTGCTCACGGGACACCTGAAGAGTTCTTC.

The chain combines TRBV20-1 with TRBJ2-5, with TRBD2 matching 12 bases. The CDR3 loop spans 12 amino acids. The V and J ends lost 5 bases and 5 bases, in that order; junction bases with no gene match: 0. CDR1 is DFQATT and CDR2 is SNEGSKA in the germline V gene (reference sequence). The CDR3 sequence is CSAGTSGETQYF. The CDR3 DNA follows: TGCAGTGCTGGGACTAGCGGGGAGACCCAGTACTTC.

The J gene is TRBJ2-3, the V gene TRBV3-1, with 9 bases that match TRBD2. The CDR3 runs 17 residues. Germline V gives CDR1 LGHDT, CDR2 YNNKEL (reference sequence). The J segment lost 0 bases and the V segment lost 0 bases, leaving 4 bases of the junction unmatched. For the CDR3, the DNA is TGTGCCAGCAGCCAAGAGTCTAGCGGGGCTAGCACAGATACGCAGTATTTT. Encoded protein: CASSQESSGASTDTQYF.

The CDR3 nucleotides read TGCAGCGTTGTGGGAGTGAGAGGCCCCTCGGATACGCAGTATTTT. Its protein is CSVVGVRGPSDTQYF. The V call is TRBV29-1, the J call TRBJ2-3; the D gene is possibly TRBD2 (5 bases). Germline V CDR1 and CDR2: SQVTM, ANQGSEA. This CDR3 has 15 amino acids. Trimming removed 4 bases at V and 6 bases at J, with 20 bases between.

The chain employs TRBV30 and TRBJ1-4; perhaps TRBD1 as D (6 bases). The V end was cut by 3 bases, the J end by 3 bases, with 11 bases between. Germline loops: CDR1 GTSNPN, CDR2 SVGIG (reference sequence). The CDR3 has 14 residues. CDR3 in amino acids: CAWRTGQANEKLFF. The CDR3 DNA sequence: TGTGCCTGGAGAACGGGACAAGCTAATGAAAAACTGTTTTTT.

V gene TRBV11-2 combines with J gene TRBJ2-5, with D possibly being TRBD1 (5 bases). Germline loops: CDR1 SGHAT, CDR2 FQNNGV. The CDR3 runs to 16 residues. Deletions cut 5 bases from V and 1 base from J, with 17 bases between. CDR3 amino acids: CASSDGAAYLQETQYF. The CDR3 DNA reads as TGTGCCAGCAGCGATGGGGCGGCCTACCTCCAAGAGACCCAGTACTTC.

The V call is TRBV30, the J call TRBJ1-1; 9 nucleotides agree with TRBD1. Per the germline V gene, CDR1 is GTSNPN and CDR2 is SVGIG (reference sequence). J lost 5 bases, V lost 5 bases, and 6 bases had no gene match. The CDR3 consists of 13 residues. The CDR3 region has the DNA TGTGCCTGGGGGACAGGGATGGGTACTGAAGCTTTCTTT. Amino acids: CAWGTGMGTEAFF.

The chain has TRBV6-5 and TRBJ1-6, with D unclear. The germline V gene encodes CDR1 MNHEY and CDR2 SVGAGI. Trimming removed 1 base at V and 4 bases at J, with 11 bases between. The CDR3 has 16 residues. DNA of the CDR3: TGTGCCAGCAGTTACTTCCCGACGGATTATAATTCACCCCTCCACTTT. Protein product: CASSYFPTDYNSPLHF.

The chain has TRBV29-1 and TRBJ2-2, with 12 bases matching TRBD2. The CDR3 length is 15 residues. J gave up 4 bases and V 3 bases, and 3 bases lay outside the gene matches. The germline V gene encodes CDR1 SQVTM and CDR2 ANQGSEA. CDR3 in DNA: TGCAGCGTTGATCAACTAGCGGGGGGCACCGGGGAGCTGTTTTTT. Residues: CSVDQLAGGTGELFF.

CDR3 amino acids: CASSEDGLLGYEQYF. CDR3 coding DNA: TGTGCCAGCAGCGAAGACGGCCTGCTAGGCTACGAGCAGTACTTC. The chain couples TRBV28 to TRBJ2-7; D not certain. V dropped 6 bases and J dropped 3 bases, with 18 bases sitting between them. From germline, CDR1 is MDHEN and CDR2 SYDVKM. The CDR3 consists of 15 residues.

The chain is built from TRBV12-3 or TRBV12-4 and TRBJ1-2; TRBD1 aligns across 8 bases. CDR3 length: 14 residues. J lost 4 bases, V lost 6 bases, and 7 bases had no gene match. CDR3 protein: CASSQGQGLYGYTF. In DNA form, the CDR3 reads TGTGCCAGCAGCCAAGGACAGGGCCTCTATGGCTACACCTTC.

The CDR3 nucleotides read TGTGCCAGCAGCTCTGGGACATTTGGCTACACCTTC. Translating gives CASSSGTFGYTF. The gene calls are TRBV28 and TRBJ1-2; tentatively, D is TRBD1 (6 bases). V lost 6 bases, J lost 7 bases, and 12 bases lay in between. Germline CDR1 and CDR2: MDHEN and SYDVKM. CDR3 length equals 12 residues.